This T cell receptor beta chain was identified in a study of blood T cell repertoires in COVID-19. Sequencing was performed with immunoSEQ multiplex PCR; in TCRdb, only in-frame clones are kept and a portion is missing. The sample carries some 59,000 clones, approximately 80% recorded once. Trimming cost V 3 bases and J 0 bases; bases outside gene matches: 2. Germline V lookup: CDR1 MNHEY, CDR2 SMNVEV (reference sequence). The CDR3 extends over 17 amino acids. The source is a man aged 30 to 45 with COVID-19, enrolled during active disease. Specimen: peripheral blood. The V gene is TRBV27, the J gene TRBJ2-1, with 13 bases identical to TRBD2. The CDR3 DNA reads TGTGCCAGCAGTTTGCGGACTAGCGGGAGCTCCTACAATGAGCAGTTCTTC. Residues: CASSLRTSGSSYNEQFF.